This TCR beta chain was sequenced during a study of cytomegalovirus exposure and HLA in healthy donors. The V end was cut by 0 bases, the J end by 4 bases, with 7 bases between. The length of the CDR3 is 13 residues. The germline V gene has CDR1 MNHEY and CDR2 SMNVEV (reference sequence). It was with 60 Vbeta and 13 Jbeta primers that the PCR ran. In the authors' workflow: A follow-up analysis tallied around 76 million unique TCR beta chains, some 9.9 million shared. Repertoires were generated with immunoSEQ multiplex PCR, while TCRdb's copy carries only in-frame clones and drops some. That table supplies the V and J calls and clone size; D and trimming were determined from the DNA. The sample carries approximately 280,000 clones, approximately 90% recorded once. Healthy donors of bone marrow made up the group.

This TCR derives from a man aged 35 to 55 in good health and CMV-seropositive. This chain connects TRBV27 to TRBJ2-7; possible D gene TRBD1, 5 bases. The sequencing input was PBMCs. CDR3 bases: TGTGCCAGCAGTTTATCGAAGGGGTACGAGCAGTACTTC. Translating it yields CASSLSKGYEQYF.